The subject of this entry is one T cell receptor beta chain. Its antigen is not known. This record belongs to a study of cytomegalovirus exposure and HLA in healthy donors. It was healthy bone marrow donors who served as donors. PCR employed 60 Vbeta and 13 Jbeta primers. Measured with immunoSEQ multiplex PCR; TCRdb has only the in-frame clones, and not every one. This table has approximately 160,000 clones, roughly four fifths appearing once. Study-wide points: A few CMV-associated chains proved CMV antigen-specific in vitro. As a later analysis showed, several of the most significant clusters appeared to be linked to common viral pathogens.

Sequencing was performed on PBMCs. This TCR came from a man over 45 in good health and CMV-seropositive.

CDR3 residues: CASSLTRGGRETQYF. The CDR3 DNA sequence: TGTGCCAGCAGTCTTACCCGGGGGGGCCGGGAGACCCAGTACTTC. This sequence joins TRBV27 and TRBJ2-5, with 8 bases that match TRBD2. This CDR3 has 15 residues. J gave up 5 bases and V 5 bases, and 10 bases lay outside the gene matches. Germline V gene lookup returns CDR1 MNHEY and CDR2 SMNVEV (reference sequence).